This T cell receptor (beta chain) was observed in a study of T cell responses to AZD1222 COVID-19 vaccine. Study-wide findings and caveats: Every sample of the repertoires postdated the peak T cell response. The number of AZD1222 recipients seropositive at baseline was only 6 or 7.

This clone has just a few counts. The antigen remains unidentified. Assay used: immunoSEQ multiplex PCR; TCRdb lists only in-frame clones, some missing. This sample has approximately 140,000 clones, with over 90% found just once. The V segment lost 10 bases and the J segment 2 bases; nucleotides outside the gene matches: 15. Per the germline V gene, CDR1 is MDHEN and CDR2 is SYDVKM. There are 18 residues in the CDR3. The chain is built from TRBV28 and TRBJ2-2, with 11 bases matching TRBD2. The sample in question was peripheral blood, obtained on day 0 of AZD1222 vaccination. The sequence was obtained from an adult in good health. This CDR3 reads CATTGTLAGGPNTGELFF. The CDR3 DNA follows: TGTGCCACCACAGGGACGCTAGCGGGAGGCCCCAACACCGGGGAGCTGTTTTTT.